This is a list of T cell receptor beta chains from one sample in a study of blood T cells in healthy people across ages. Using its own MiXCR run on the 5' RACE reads, TCRdb lists one record per CDR3 protein. The table includes about 1.7 million distinct CDR3 sequences, 28% detected once. The sample was blood. The origin of the receptors is a woman aged 25 to 39 in good health. The CDR3 runs from the conserved cysteine through the conserved F or W.

CDR3 length,V gene,J gene,CDR3 protein
15,TRBV11-2,TRBJ2-7,CASRALRQGAGEQYF
14,TRBV15,TRBJ2-1,CTTVEDRFLNEQFF
14,TRBV7-9,TRBJ1-6,CASSSGTGDSPLHF
12,TRBV25-1,TRBJ2-5,CASSESRETQYF
13,TRBV9,TRBJ2-3,CASSARKTDTQYF
14,TRBV2,TRBJ1-1,CASRVLQGFTEAFF
14,TRBV10-3,TRBJ2-3,CAISPGTTTDTQYF
14,TRBV12-3/TRBV12-4,TRBJ1-2,CASSRSDRNYGYTF
16,TRBV4-3,TRBJ2-3,CASSQPQDGDADTQYF
14,TRBV20-1,TRBJ2-1,CSAPGTEKGNERFF
15,TRBV14,TRBJ2-7,CASSQVWGRPYEQYF